Listed below are T cell receptor beta chains from one sample, sequenced in a study of early stage breast cancer tumors. Profiling relied on immunoSEQ multiplex PCR, and the TCRdb table lists in-frame clones only, not all of them. The repertoire holds around 48,000 clones, with over 80% as singletons. The sample comprised blood. The receptor set was obtained from a person aged 70 to 79 with breast cancer. Each CDR3 is given with its conserved first and last residue. A D gene is named only where the DNA matches it firmly. Clone size appears in some rows only: once, few, many, or a class for an expanded clone.

d_call j_call v_call clone_size cdr3_nt cdr3_aa
- TRBJ1-1 TRBV6-1 - TGTGCCAGCAGTGAAAAGGGGCAGGGGAACACTGAAGCTTTCTTT CASSEKGQGNTEAFF
TRBD2 TRBJ2-5 TRBV29-1 - TGCAGCGTCTCGTCGGCTAGCGGTATACAAGAGACCCAGTACTTC CSVSSASGIQETQYF
TRBD2 TRBJ2-5 TRBV5-1 - TGCGCCAGCAGCCAGACTAGCGGGGTAGAGACCCAGTACTTC CASSQTSGVETQYF
- TRBJ1-1 TRBV5-8 once TGTGCCAGCAGCTTGGCCATATACAGGGATTTCACTGAAGCTTTCTTT CASSLAIYRDFTEAFF
- TRBJ1-2 TRBV11-2 - TGTGCCAGCAGCTCGGGGGGAGTAGGCGGCTACACCTTC CASSSGGVGGYTF
- TRBJ1-2 TRBV9 - TGTGCCAGCAGCGTCCTATCACAGGGTTTCTATGGCTACACCTTC CASSVLSQGFYGYTF
TRBD1 TRBJ2-7 TRBV9 - TGTGCCAGCAGCGTAGACGGGACAGGGGACGGGCAGTACTTC CASSVDGTGDGQYF
- TRBJ2-5 TRBV6-5 - TGTGCCAGCACTAGAAACGGGGAGACCCAGTACTTC CASTRNGETQYF
TRBD1 TRBJ1-4 TRBV7-9 - TGTGCCAGCAGCGCGGACAGGGTTAATGAAAAACTGTTTTTT CASSADRVNEKLFF
- TRBJ1-1 TRBV30 - TGTGCCTGGAGTGTAGGGGGTTTGAACACTGAAGCTTTCTTT CAWSVGGLNTEAFF
- TRBJ2-7 TRBV7-6 - TGTGCCAGCAGCTTTAGCGGAGAGGGCTACGAGCAGTACTTC CASSFSGEGYEQYF
- TRBJ1-1 TRBV29-1 - TGCAGCGTTGAAGATCGGAACAGGCCGACTGAAGCTTTCTTT CSVEDRNRPTEAFF
- TRBJ1-2 TRBV11-2 once TGTGCCAGCAGCCAAAACCGGTATGGCTACACCTTC CASSQNRYGYTF
TRBD2 TRBJ2-1 TRBV11-2 - TGTGCCAGCAGCTTCAAGCCCCTGACTAGCGGGAGGTCGGATGAGCAGTTCTTC CASSFKPLTSGRSDEQFF
TRBD2 TRBJ2-7 TRBV11-3 - TGTGCCAGCAGCTTAGCGGGAGGGATGAGCGAGCAGTACTTC CASSLAGGMSEQYF
- TRBJ2-1 TRBV18 - TGTGCCAGCTCACAGATACCTACCCCAACGGAGCAGTTCTTC CASSQIPTPTEQFF
- TRBJ2-6 TRBV7-3 - TGTGCCAGCAGCTCCCAGGGCCTTAGCTCTGGGGCCAACGTCCTGACTTTC CASSSQGLSSGANVLTF
- TRBJ2-5 TRBV30 - TGTGCCTGGAGTGTACTGGAAGAGACCCAGTACTTC CAWSVLEETQYF
- TRBJ1-4 TRBV29-1 - TGCAGCGTTTCCCCGCAGGGTTATGAAAAACTGTTTTTT CSVSPQGYEKLFF
TRBD1 TRBJ2-7 TRBV19 - TGTGCCAGCGGACAGGGGGCGACCTACGAGCAGTACTTC CASGQGATYEQYF
TRBD2 TRBJ2-7 TRBV4-1 - TGCGCCAGCAGCCAGAATACAGGGAGGGCAGCGGGGGGCTTGGACTTC CASSQNTGRAAGGLDF
TRBD2 TRBJ2-7 TRBV29-1 - TGCAGCGTTGAACTGGGAGGGGCTCGGGAGCAGTACTTC CSVELGGAREQYF
TRBD1 TRBJ1-1 TRBV19 - TGTGCCAGTAGTATTACGACAGGGGGGCATGCTGAAGCTTTCTTT CASSITTGGHAEAFF
- TRBJ1-4 TRBV5-1 - TGCGCCAGCAGCCCGACAGCAACTAATGAAAAACTGTTTTTT CASSPTATNEKLFF
- TRBJ2-6 TRBV7-3 - TGTGCCAGCAGCTTAACGTCCAGCTCTGGGGCCAACGTCCTGACTTTC CASSLTSSSGANVLTF
- TRBJ1-1 TRBV11-2 - TGTGCCAGCAGTCGAAGCATGAACACTGAAGCTTTCTTT CASSRSMNTEAFF
- TRBJ1-2 TRBV5-6 - TGTGCCAGCAGCTTAAAAATGACAGGAGGTAACTATGGCTACACCTTC CASSLKMTGGNYGYTF
- TRBJ2-7 TRBV28 - TGTGCCAGCAGGCTTATGGAGTCTAAACTCGAGCAGTACTTC CASRLMESKLEQYF
- TRBJ1-1 TRBV19 - TGTGCCAGTAGTATAGATCAGGCGAGCACTGAAGCTTTCTTT CASSIDQASTEAFF
- TRBJ1-1 TRBV11-2 - TGTGCCAGCAGCTTGGGGGGTTCGAACACTGAAGCTTTCTTT CASSLGGSNTEAFF
- TRBJ1-1 TRBV7-2 - TGTGCCAGCAGCTTAGCGCATGAGTCGCTGAACACTGAAGCTTTCTTT CASSLAHESLNTEAFF
- TRBJ2-3 TRBV5-1 - TGCGCCAGCAGCTTGGCCGGAGGGGACGGCACAGATACGCAGTATTTT CASSLAGGDGTDTQYF
TRBD2 TRBJ2-3 TRBV7-9 once TGTGCCAGTACAGGACTAGCGGGGGGAACGGATACGCAGTATTTT CASTGLAGGTDTQYF
- TRBJ1-2 TRBV5-8 few TGTGCCAGCAGCCGTGGACAGACCTATGGGGGCTACACCTTC CASSRGQTYGGYTF
TRBD1 TRBJ2-7 TRBV27 - TGTGCCAGCAGTTTATCCCAGACAGGGGCCACCTACGAGCAGTACTTC CASSLSQTGATYEQYF
- TRBJ1-1 TRBV10-3 - TGTGCCATCAGTGATAGTGCACGGAACACTGAAGCTTTCTTT CAISDSARNTEAFF
- TRBJ2-4 TRBV11-2 - TGTGCCAGCAGCTTAGAGGGCTTCACGAAAAACATTCAGTACTTC CASSLEGFTKNIQYF
TRBD1 TRBJ2-3 TRBV13 - TGTGCCAGCAGCTCCGGGACAGGGGGTGGAACAGATACGCAGTATTTT CASSSGTGGGTDTQYF
TRBD1 TRBJ2-3 TRBV10-3 - TGTGCCATCAGTGAGCCGCAAATTCGGACAGGGGGAGGGACAGATACGCAGTATTTT CAISEPQIRTGGGTDTQYF
TRBD2 TRBJ2-5 TRBV7-6 - TGTGCCAGCAGCAAAATAGCGGGGAGGGAGACCCAGTACTTC CASSKIAGRETQYF
TRBD2 TRBJ2-5 TRBV28 - TGTGCCAGCAGTTTCTGGACTAGCGGGAGAGAGACCCAGTACTTC CASSFWTSGRETQYF
- TRBJ2-5 TRBV20-1 - TGCAGTGCCGCGGCTCGGGAGACCCAGTACTTC CSAAARETQYF
TRBD2 TRBJ2-1 TRBV9 - TGTGCCAGCAGCGTTCAAGCGGGAAGCTCCTACAATGAGCAGTTCTTC CASSVQAGSSYNEQFF
- TRBJ2-7 TRBV21-1 - TGTGCCAGCAGCAAAGTCCATCCCTACGAGCAGTACTTC CASSKVHPYEQYF
- TRBJ1-2 TRBV10-3 - TGTGCCATCCAGAAGGACAGTACGAACTATGGCTACACCTTC CAIQKDSTNYGYTF
TRBD1 TRBJ2-4 TRBV11-3 once TGTGCCAGCAGCTTACCTACCGACAGGGGGGGCAAAAACATTCAGTACTTC CASSLPTDRGGKNIQYF
- TRBJ1-5 TRBV12-1 - TGTGCCAGCAGCCCCGGGGGGGCCCAGCATTTT CASSPGGAQHF
TRBD2 TRBJ2-5 TRBV28 few TGTGCCAGCAGTTTCTCGAGCGGGGGCTCCAGGACCCAGTACTTC CASSFSSGGSRTQYF
TRBD2 TRBJ2-3 TRBV7-9 - TGTGCCAGCAGCCGTAGCGGGACTAGCACAGATACGCAGTATTTT CASSRSGTSTDTQYF
- TRBJ1-2 TRBV4-2 - TGTGCCAGCAGCCAAGTGGGCTTCTATGGCTACACCTTC CASSQVGFYGYTF
TRBD1 TRBJ1-4 TRBV15 - TGTGCCACCAGCAGGGACAGGGGGGATAATGAAAAACTGTTTTTT CATSRDRGDNEKLFF